This TCR beta chain is drawn from a study of beta chain features in type 1 diabetes. Study information: Healthy donors, compared against patients, showed similar age, gender and cell yields. Overall study findings and caveats: Among type 1 diabetes patients, VDJ junctions had fewer insertions and more deletions. In every one of the four CD4+ subsets, TCRB CDR3s were moderately but significantly shorter in Type 1 diabetes patients.

A note on this clone: Its antigen is as yet unknown.

Trimming took 5 bases from V and 3 from J, leaving 4 bases between them. The CDR3 spans 10 residues. Germline V gives CDR1 DFQATT, CDR2 SNEGSKA (reference sequence). The whole isolated RNA underwent reverse transcription, so sequencing captured expressed TCRB transcripts. TCRdb's copy holds only in-frame clones and misses some; the assay was immunoSEQ multiplex PCR. The table has 680,000 or so clones, around an eighth seen once; the top ten hold 0.022%. The origin of this receptor is a young man with type 1 diabetes. The sample was naive CD4+ T cells from blood. The chain links TRBV20-1 to TRBJ1-1, with D unresolved. This chain's CDR3 is CSALDTEAFF. The CDR3 DNA reads TGCAGTGCTCTCGACACTGAAGCTTTCTTT.